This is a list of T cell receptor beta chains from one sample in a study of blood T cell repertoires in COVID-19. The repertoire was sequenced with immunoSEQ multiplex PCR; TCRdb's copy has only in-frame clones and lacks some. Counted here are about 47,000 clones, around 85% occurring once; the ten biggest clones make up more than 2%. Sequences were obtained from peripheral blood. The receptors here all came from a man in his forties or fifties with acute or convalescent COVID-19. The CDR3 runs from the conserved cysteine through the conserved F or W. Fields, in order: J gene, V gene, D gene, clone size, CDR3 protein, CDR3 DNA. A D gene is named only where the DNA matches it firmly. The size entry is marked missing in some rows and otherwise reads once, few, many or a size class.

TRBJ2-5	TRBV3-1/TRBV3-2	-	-	CASSQAGEETQYF	TGTGCCAGCAGCCAAGCCGGGGAAGAGACCCAGTACTTC
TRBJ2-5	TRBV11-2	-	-	CASSPDLTEFQETQYF	TGTGCCAGCAGCCCCGACCTAACAGAATTTCAAGAGACCCAGTACTTC
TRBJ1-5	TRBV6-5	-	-	CASSVTGDQPQHF	TGTGCCAGCAGCGTCACGGGTGATCAGCCCCAGCATTTT
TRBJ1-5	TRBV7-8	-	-	CASSLRWILEDNQPQHF	TGTGCCAGCAGCTTACGGTGGATTCTCGAGGACAATCAGCCCCAGCATTTT
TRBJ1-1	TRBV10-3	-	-	CAIGQGNTEAFF	TGTGCCATCGGGCAGGGGAACACTGAAGCTTTCTTT
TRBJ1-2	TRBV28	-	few	CASSTPSGGGGYTF	TGTGCCAGCAGTACCCCCTCGGGGGGAGGAGGCTACACCTTC
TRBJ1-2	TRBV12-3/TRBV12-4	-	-	CASSLQGRVGYTF	TGTGCCAGCAGTTTACAGGGGAGGGTCGGCTACACCTTC
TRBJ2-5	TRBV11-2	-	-	CATSEGWETQYF	TGTGCCACTTCTGAGGGATGGGAGACCCAGTACTTC
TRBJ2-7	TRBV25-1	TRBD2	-	CASSEASGRSVDEQYF	TGTGCCAGCAGTGAAGCTAGCGGGAGGTCGGTAGACGAGCAGTACTTC
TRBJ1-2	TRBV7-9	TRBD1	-	CASRSTGGDGYTF	TGTGCCAGCAGATCGACAGGGGGAGATGGCTACACCTTC
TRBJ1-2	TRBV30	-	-	CAWSVGSSYGYTF	TGTGCCTGGAGTGTGGGCAGCTCCTATGGCTACACCTTC
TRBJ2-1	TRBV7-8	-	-	CASSLSAGASYNEQFF	TGTGCCAGCAGCTTATCTGCAGGGGCCTCCTACAATGAGCAGTTCTTC
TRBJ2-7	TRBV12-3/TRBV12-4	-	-	CASSFRYEQYF	TGTGCCAGCAGTTTTCGCTACGAGCAGTACTTC
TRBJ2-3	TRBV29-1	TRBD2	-	CSASGGGRTDTQYF	TGCAGTGCCTCCGGGGGGGGGCGCACAGATACGCAGTATTTT
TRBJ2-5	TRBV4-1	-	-	CASSRGGASSGPATQYF	TGCGCCAGCAGCCGAGGGGGTGCTTCTAGCGGCCCCGCCACCCAGTACTTC
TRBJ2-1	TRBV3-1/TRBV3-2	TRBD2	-	CASSTSGLAVSNEQFF	TGTGCCAGCAGCACCTCGGGACTAGCGGTTTCCAATGAGCAGTTCTTC
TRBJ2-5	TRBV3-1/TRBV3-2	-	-	CASSRLRSGIQETQYF	TGTGCCAGCAGCCGCCTAAGGAGTGGAATACAAGAGACCCAGTACTTC
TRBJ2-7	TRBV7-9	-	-	CASSLDWEREQYF	TGTGCCAGCAGCTTAGATTGGGAGCGCGAGCAGTACTTC
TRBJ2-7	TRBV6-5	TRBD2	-	CASSYGLAGGPGEQYF	TGTGCCAGCAGTTACGGACTAGCGGGAGGGCCTGGGGAGCAGTACTTC
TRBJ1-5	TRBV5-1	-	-	CASSLDGQPNQPQHF	TGCGCCAGCAGCTTGGATGGACAGCCCAATCAGCCCCAGCATTTT
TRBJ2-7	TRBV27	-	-	CASSLFAGRYEQYF	TGTGCCAGCAGTTTATTTGCGGGTCGCTACGAGCAGTACTTC
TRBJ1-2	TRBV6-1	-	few	CASSDGGGESGYTF	TGTGCCAGCAGTGATGGTGGAGGGGAAAGCGGCTACACCTTC
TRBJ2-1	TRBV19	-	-	CASSPGLLTYNEQFF	TGTGCCAGTAGCCCTGGACTCTTAACCTACAATGAGCAGTTCTTC
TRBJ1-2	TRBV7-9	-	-	CASSFPPGQPNYGYTF	TGTGCCAGCAGCTTCCCGCCGGGACAACCTAACTATGGCTACACCTTC
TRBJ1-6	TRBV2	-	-	CASRNRDGNSPLHF	TGTGCCAGCAGGAACAGGGATGGTAATTCACCCCTCCACTTT
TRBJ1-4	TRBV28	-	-	CAIGAGINEKLFF	TGTGCCATCGGAGCGGGGATTAATGAAAAACTGTTTTTT
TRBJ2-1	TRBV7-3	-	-	CASSLQEGNEQFF	TGTGCCAGCAGCTTACAGGAGGGCAATGAGCAGTTCTTC
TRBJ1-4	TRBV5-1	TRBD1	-	CASSLLPGQPNEKLFF	TGCGCCAGCAGCTTGCTTCCGGGACAGCCTAATGAAAAACTGTTTTTT
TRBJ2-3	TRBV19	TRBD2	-	CASSRREKTDTQYF	TGTGCCAGTAGTAGGCGGGAGAAAACAGATACGCAGTATTTT
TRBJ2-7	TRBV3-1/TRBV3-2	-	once	CASSPPGHFSHEQYF	TGTGCCAGCAGCCCCCCGGGTCATTTCTCCCACGAGCAGTACTTC
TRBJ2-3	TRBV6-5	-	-	CASSTSGFHTQYF	TGTGCCAGCAGCACTTCAGGGTTTCATACGCAGTATTTT
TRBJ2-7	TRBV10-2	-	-	CASSESGPPYEQYF	TGCGCCAGCAGTGAGAGCGGGCCCCCCTACGAGCAGTACTTC
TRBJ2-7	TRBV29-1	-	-	CSVKTSSYEQYF	TGCAGCGTGAAGACTAGTTCCTACGAGCAGTACTTC
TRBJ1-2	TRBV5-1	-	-	CATRPGSQYGYTF	TGCGCCACCCGACCGGGGAGTCAGTATGGCTACACCTTC
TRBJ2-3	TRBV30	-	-	CAWSEHSGGTDTQYF	TGTGCCTGGAGCGAACACTCCGGGGGCACAGATACGCAGTATTTT
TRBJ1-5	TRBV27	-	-	CASSAGLSQPQHF	TGTGCCAGCAGTGCGGGCCTATCCCAGCCCCAGCATTTT
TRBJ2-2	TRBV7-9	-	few	CASSSRDSLTGELFF	TGTGCCAGCAGCTCGCGGGACAGTTTAACCGGGGAGCTGTTTTTT